These 20 T cell receptor beta chains came from one sample sequenced in a study of T cells in Graves' hyperthyroidism and ophthalmopathy. The TCR beta CDR3 regions underwent amplification using RNA transcripts as the source. When the TCR CDR3 underwent first-round RT-PCR, the HTBI primer set was used. TCRdb re-analysed the multiplex PCR reads in MiXCR, keeping a single row per CDR3 protein. The repertoire consists of 490,000 or so distinct CDR3 sequences, with 22% occurring once and the leading ten covering 45% to 50%. The sample consisted of blood. These receptors all come from a woman in her sixties or seventies with Graves' ophthalmopathy.

This clonotype has more than one count but fewer than ten. The chain couples TRBV28 to TRBJ2-7, with D maybe TRBD2 (7 bases). The V gene lost 3 bases and the J gene lost 2 bases, with 14 bases spanning the gap. Germline V gene lookup returns CDR1 MDHEN and CDR2 SYDVKM. CDR3 size: 15 residues. Here the CDR3 DNA reads TGTGCCAGCAGTTTGGGGGGGCGCGGCCCCTACGAGCAGTACTTC. This encodes CASSLGGRGPYEQYF. Looking up the rest from reference TRBV28 and TRBJ2-7 gives the full variable domain: DVKVTQSSRYLVKRTGEKVFLECVQDMDHENMFWYRQDPGLGLRLIYFSYDVKMKEKGDIPEGYSVSREKKERFSLILESASTNQTSMYLCASSLGGRGPYEQYFGPGTRLTVT.

This clonotype came up many times. This sequence joins TRBV6-5 and TRBJ2-7; TRBD1 might be the D (5 bases). This CDR3 is 14 amino acids long. CDR1 and CDR2 from the germline V gene are MNHEY and SVGAGI. With 2 bases removed from V and 5 bases from J, the gap between germline ends came to 13 bases. In DNA, the CDR3 is TGTGCCAGCAGTTACCGTCCAGGGTACGACGAGCAGTACTTC. Encoded protein: CASSYRPGYDEQYF.

In its sample, this clonotype was seen many times. The chain couples TRBV12-3 or TRBV12-4 to TRBJ2-1; tentatively, D is TRBD2 (5 bases). CDR3 size: 13 residues. The ends were cut back, 3 bases at V and 7 bases at J, with 10 bases in the middle. This CDR3 reads CASSFRTGNEQFF. For the CDR3, the DNA is TGTGCCAGCAGTTTCCGAACGGGGAATGAGCAGTTCTTC.

The chain couples TRBV20-1 to TRBJ2-5; no clear D gene. This CDR3 spans 12 amino acids. Trimming cost V 5 bases and J 7 bases, with 14 bases left between them. The germline gives CDR1 DFQATT, CDR2 SNEGSKA (reference sequence). The CDR3 nucleotides read TGCAGTGCTTCGAGCCCGACGGGGACCCAGTACTTC. This gives the protein CSASSPTGTQYF.

This chain uses TRBV7-9 with TRBJ2-1; weak D call: TRBD2 (6 bases). The germline CDR1 and CDR2 sequences are SEHNR and FQNEAQ (reference sequence). The V end lost 5 bases, the J end lost 14 bases, and 22 bases lay between the germline ends. CDR3 length: 14 residues. CDR3 in DNA: TGTGCCAGCAGCCTACTCGGAGGGCCGTTAGGGGAGTTCTTC. Protein sequence: CASSLLGGPLGEFF.

The table lists this clonotype with many counts. The rearrangement uses TRBV13 and TRBJ2-1; the D call may be TRBD1 or TRBD2 (6 bases each). Trimming took 4 bases from V and 7 from J, leaving 17 bases between them. This CDR3 is 15 amino acids long. CDR1 PRHDT and CDR2 FYEKMQ come from the germline V gene (reference sequence). In nucleotides, the CDR3 is TGTGCCAGCAGCTCCCGGGACACTGGGGGGAATGAGCAGTTCTTC. Protein sequence: CASSSRDTGGNEQFF.

The rearrangement links TRBV10-3 to TRBJ2-7, with 8 positions matching TRBD1. The V segment lost 6 bases and the J segment 7 bases; nucleotides outside the gene matches: 8. Germline assignment: CDR1 ENHRY and CDR2 SYGVKD. The length of the CDR3 is 13 residues. The CDR3: CAIRETGVGEQYF. CDR3 DNA: TGTGCCATCAGGGAGACAGGGGTGGGAGAGCAGTACTTC.

This chain connects TRBV30 to TRBJ1-5; D remains ambiguous. Trimming removed 6 bases at V and 3 bases at J, with 6 bases between. The germline CDR1 and CDR2 sequences are GTSNPN and SVGIG (reference sequence). The CDR3 contains 11 residues. CDR3 coding DNA: TGTGCCTGCCCATCCAATCAGCCCCAGCATTTT. Protein sequence: CACPSNQPQHF.

The sample holds a few counts of this clonotype. This chain connects TRBV11-2 to TRBJ2-1; D is unclear. CDR1 SGHAT and CDR2 FQNNGV come from the germline V gene. The ends were cut back, 5 bases at V and 9 bases at J, with 8 bases in the middle. The CDR3 extends over 11 amino acids. This CDR3 is CASSPRTEQFF. Here the CDR3 DNA reads TGTGCCAGCAGCCCCCGAACTGAGCAGTTCTTC.

The chain is built from TRBV7-6 and TRBJ2-2; no reliable D call. The germline V and J ends were trimmed by 0 bases and 4 bases, with 12 bases remaining between them. The V gene's germline CDR1 is SGHVS and CDR2 FNYEAQ. The CDR3 covers 16 residues. CDR3 bases: TGTGCCAGCAGCTTAGCGCTTGTTTCAGCCACCGGGGAGCTGTTTTTT. Encoded protein: CASSLALVSATGELFF.

V and J are TRBV6-1 and TRBJ2-7; TRBD1 agrees at 7 bases. V was pared by 2 bases and J by 2 bases, with 3 bases of the junction left unmatched. The germline gives CDR1 MNHNS, CDR2 SASEGT. This CDR3 contains 14 residues. This CDR3 is CASSEIQGAYEQYF. CDR3 DNA: TGTGCCAGCAGTGAAATCCAGGGGGCCTACGAGCAGTACTTC.

The chain is built from TRBV27 and TRBJ1-1; 9 bases are shared with TRBD1. CDR3 size: 16 residues. J lost 4 bases, V lost 5 bases, and 11 bases had no gene match. The germline V gene has CDR1 MNHEY and CDR2 SMNVEV (reference sequence). The DNA of the CDR3 is TGTGCCAGCAGTCCGATCCCGGGACAGGGTTTCACTGAAGCTTTCTTT. Translated, it gives CASSPIPGQGFTEAFF.

This clonotype was found many times. The V and J genes are TRBV7-2 and TRBJ1-1, with no clear D. CDR1 is SGHTA and CDR2 is FQGNSA in the germline V gene. Trimming left V 1 base short and J 7 bases short, with 7 bases between. The CDR3 consists of 12 residues. DNA of the CDR3: TGTGCCAGCAGCTTAGTTTCGGGTGAAGCTTTCTTT. Protein sequence: CASSLVSGEAFF.

Many counts were recorded for this clonotype. The J gene is TRBJ1-1, the V gene TRBV6-1, with a possible D match to TRBD1 (5 bases). The CDR3 is made up of 13 amino acids. V dropped 7 bases and J dropped 6 bases, with 15 bases sitting between them. CDR1 MNHNS and CDR2 SASEGT come from the germline V gene. In nucleotides, the CDR3 is TGTGCCAGCAAAGACCTACAGGTCCCTGAAGCTTTCTTT. Translated: CASKDLQVPEAFF.

This clonotype was found a few times. CDR3 protein: CSAAVTGYPNYGYTF. The DNA of the CDR3 is TGCAGTGCTGCGGTAACAGGGTATCCGAACTATGGCTACACCTTC. The chain combines TRBV20-1 with TRBJ1-2; D perhaps matches TRBD1 (6 bases). This CDR3 has 15 residues. Germline lookup yields CDR1 DFQATT and CDR2 SNEGSKA (reference sequence). The V and J ends lost 5 bases and 2 bases respectively, with 18 bases between them.

This clonotype was counted only a few times. This rearrangement joins TRBV6-1 to TRBJ2-1; D is undetermined. From germline, CDR1 is MNHNS and CDR2 SASEGT. Trimming took off 2 bases at V and 6 bases at J, with 8 bases between the two ends. The CDR3 runs 13 residues. CDR3 DNA: TGTGCCAGCAGTGAAAGATGGGGCAATGAGCAGTTCTTC. As protein: CASSERWGNEQFF.

The chain couples TRBV2 to TRBJ1-1; D call uncertain. Germline V gene lookup returns CDR1 SNHLY and CDR2 FYNNEI. Trimming removed 5 bases from V and 1 base from J, with 11 bases in between. This CDR3 has 14 residues. The CDR3 region has the DNA TGTGCCAGCAGTTTGCCAGCTCAGAACACTGAAGCTTTCTTT. This translates into CASSLPAQNTEAFF. The whole variable domain, remainder taken from reference TRBV2 and TRBJ1-1, is EPEVTQTPSHQVTQMGQEVILRCVPISNHLYFYWYRQILGQKVEFLVSFYNNEISEKSEIFDDQFSVERPDGSNFTLKIRSTKLEDSAMYFCASSLPAQNTEAFFGQGTRLTVV.

This chain links TRBV7-6 with TRBJ2-7; TRBD2 matches at 11 bases. Germline V gene sequence: CDR1 SGHVS, CDR2 FNYEAQ. V trimming: 4 bases; J trimming: 5 bases; junction bases outside the gene matches: 10. This CDR3 has 16 amino acids. The CDR3 sequence: CASSSRLAGSGDEQYF. The CDR3 DNA reads TGTGCCAGCAGCTCGAGACTAGCGGGGAGTGGGGACGAGCAGTACTTC. The entire variable domain, with the rest obtained from reference TRBV7-6 and TRBJ2-7, is as follows: GAGVSQSPRYKVTKRGQDVALRCDPISGHVSLYWYRQALGQGPEFLTYFNYEAQQDKSGLPNDRFSAERPEGSISTLTIQRTEQRDSAMYRCASSSRLAGSGDEQYFGPGTRLTVT.

V usage is TRBV11-2 and J usage is TRBJ2-1; D may be TRBD2 (5 bases). Trimming left V 4 bases short and J 10 bases short, with 23 bases between. Per the germline V gene, CDR1 is SGHAT and CDR2 is FQNNGV. This CDR3 spans 16 amino acids. The DNA for the CDR3 is TGTGCCAGCAGCTCCAGAGGGCAGGCTTTAAGGTGGGAGCAGTTCTTC. Translation: CASSSRGQALRWEQFF.

This clonotype was seen many times. The chain combines TRBV11-1 with TRBJ1-2; possibly TRBD1 for D (6 bases). Per germline, CDR1 SGHAT and CDR2 FQDESV (reference sequence). Trimming pared 4 bases from V and 8 bases from J, leaving 11 bases between. The CDR3 loop spans 12 amino acids. The CDR3 loop reads CASSSDSYGYTF. In nucleotides, the CDR3 is TGTGCCAGCAGCTCGGACAGCTACGGCTACACCTTC.